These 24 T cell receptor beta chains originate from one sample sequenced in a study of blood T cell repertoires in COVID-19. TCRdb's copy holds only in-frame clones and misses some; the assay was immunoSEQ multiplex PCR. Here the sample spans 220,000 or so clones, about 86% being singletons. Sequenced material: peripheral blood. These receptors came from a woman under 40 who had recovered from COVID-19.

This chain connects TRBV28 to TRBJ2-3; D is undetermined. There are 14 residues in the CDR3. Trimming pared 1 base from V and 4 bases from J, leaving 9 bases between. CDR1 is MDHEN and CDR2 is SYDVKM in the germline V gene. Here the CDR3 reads CASSLFVVADTQYF. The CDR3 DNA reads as TGTGCCAGCAGTTTATTTGTAGTTGCAGATACGCAGTATTTT. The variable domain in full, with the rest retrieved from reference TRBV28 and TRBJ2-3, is DVKVTQSSRYLVKRTGEKVFLECVQDMDHENMFWYRQDPGLGLRLIYFSYDVKMKEKGDIPEGYSVSREKKERFSLILESASTNQTSMYLCASSLFVVADTQYFGPGTRLTVL.

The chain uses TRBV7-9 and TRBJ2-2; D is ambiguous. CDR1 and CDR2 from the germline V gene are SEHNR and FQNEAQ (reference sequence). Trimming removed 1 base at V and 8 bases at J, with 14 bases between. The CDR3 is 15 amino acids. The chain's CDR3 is CASSLDPRSSGELFF. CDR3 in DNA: TGTGCCAGCAGCTTAGATCCTAGGAGTTCGGGGGAGCTGTTTTTT.

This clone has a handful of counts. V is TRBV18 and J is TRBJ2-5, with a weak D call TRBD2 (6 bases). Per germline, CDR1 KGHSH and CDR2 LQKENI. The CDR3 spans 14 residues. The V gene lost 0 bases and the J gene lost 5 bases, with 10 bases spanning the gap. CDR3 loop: CASSPPGRMETQYF. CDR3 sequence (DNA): TGTGCCAGCTCACCACCAGGGAGGATGGAGACCCAGTACTTC. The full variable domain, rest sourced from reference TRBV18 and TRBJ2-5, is NAGVMQNPRHLVRRRGQEARLRCSPMKGHSHVYWYRQLPEEGLKFMVYLQKENIIDESGMPKERFSAEFPKEGPSILRIQQVVRGDSAAYFCASSPPGRMETQYFGPGTRLLVL.

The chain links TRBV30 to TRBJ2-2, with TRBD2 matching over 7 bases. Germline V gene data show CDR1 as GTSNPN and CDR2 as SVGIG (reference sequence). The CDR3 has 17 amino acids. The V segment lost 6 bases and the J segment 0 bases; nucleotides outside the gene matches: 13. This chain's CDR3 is CACLTEAGFANTGELFF. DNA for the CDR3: TGTGCCTGCTTAACGGAAGCGGGGTTCGCGAACACCGGGGAGCTGTTTTTT.

The CDR3 nucleotides are TGTGCCAGCATAGACCCAGGACAACGGGGCTACACCTTC. Its translation: CASIDPGQRGYTF. This chain links TRBV28 with TRBJ1-2; D is perhaps TRBD1 (5 bases). Germline V gene data show CDR1 as MDHEN and CDR2 as SYDVKM. This CDR3 has 13 residues. V was pared by 7 bases and J by 8 bases, with 17 bases between.

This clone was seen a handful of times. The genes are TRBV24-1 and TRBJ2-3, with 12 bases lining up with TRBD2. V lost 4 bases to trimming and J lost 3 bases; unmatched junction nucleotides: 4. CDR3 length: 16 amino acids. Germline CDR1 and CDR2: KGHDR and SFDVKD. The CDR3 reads CATSELAGGRTDTQYF. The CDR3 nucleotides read TGTGCCACCAGTGAGCTAGCGGGAGGGCGAACAGATACGCAGTATTTT.

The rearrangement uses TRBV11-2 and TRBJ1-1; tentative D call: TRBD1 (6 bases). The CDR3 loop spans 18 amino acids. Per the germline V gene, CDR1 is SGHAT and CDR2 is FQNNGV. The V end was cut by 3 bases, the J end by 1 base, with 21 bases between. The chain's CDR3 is CASSFQEVRGGPNTEAFF. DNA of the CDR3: TGTGCCAGCAGCTTTCAAGAAGTTAGGGGGGGACCGAACACTGAAGCTTTCTTT. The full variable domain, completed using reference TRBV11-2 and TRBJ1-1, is EAGVAQSPRYKIIEKRQSVAFWCNPISGHATLYWYQQILGQGPKLLIQFQNNGVVDDSQLPKDRFSAERLKGVDSTLKIQPAKLEDSAVYLCASSFQEVRGGPNTEAFFGQGTRLTVV.

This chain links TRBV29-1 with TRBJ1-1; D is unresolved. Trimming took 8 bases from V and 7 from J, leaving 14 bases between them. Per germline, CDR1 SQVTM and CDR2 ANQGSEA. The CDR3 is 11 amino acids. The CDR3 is CSPNNGDEAFF. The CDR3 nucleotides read TGCAGCCCCAATAACGGGGATGAAGCTTTCTTT.

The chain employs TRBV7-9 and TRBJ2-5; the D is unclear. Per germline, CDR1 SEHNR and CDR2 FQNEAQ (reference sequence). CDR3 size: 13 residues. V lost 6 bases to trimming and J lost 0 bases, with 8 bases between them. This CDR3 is CASSRSHQETQYF. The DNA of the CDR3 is TGTGCCAGCAGTCGGAGTCACCAAGAGACCCAGTACTTC. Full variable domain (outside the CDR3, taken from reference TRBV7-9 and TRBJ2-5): DTGVSQNPRHKITKRGQNVTFRCDPISEHNRLYWYRQTLGQGPEFLTYFQNEAQLEKSRLLSDRFSAERPKGSFSTLEIQRTEQGDSAMYLCASSRSHQETQYFGPGTRLLVL.

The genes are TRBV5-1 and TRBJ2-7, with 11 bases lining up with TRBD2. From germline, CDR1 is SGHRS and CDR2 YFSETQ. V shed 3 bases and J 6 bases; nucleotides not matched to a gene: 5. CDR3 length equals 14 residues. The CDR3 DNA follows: TGCGCCAGCAGCTCGGGGACTAGCGGCGCCGAGCAGTACTTC. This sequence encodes CASSSGTSGAEQYF.

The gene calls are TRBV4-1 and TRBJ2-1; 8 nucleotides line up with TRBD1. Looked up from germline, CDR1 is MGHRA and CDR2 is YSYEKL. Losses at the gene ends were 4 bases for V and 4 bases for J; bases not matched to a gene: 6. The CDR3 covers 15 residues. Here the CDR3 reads CASSLDRVSYNEQFF. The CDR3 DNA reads TGCGCCAGCAGCCTGGACAGGGTTAGTTACAATGAGCAGTTCTTC.

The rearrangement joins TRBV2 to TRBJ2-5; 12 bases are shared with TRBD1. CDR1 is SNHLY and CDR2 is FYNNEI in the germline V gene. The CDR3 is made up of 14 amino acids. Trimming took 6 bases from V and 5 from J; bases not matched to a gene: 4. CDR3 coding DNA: TGTGCCAGCAGGGGAGGGACAGGGGGCGAGACCCAGTACTTC. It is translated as CASRGGTGGETQYF.

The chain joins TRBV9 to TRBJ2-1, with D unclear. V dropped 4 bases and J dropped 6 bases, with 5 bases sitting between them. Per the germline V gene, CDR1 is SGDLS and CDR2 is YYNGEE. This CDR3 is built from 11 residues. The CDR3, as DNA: TGTGCCAGCAGCTCTCCCAATGAGCAGTTCTTC. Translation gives CASSSPNEQFF.

The CDR3 region has the DNA TGCGCCAGCAGTGAGCTCAAGGTTAGCCTTGAAGCTTTCTTT. Its protein product is CASSELKVSLEAFF. This chain uses TRBV10-2 with TRBJ1-1, with D hard to call. The CDR3 covers 14 residues. The germline CDR1 and CDR2 sequences are WSHSY and SAAADI. V lost 2 bases, J lost 7 bases, and 14 bases lay in between.

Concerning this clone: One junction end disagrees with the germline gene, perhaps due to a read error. This CDR3 reads CASRQGTGGKNF. The CDR3 DNA follows: TGTGCCAGCAGGCAGGGGACAGGGGGCAAGAACTTC. The V and J genes are TRBV28 and TRBJ2-7; 12 nucleotides agree with TRBD1. CDR3 length: 12 amino acids. Germline V gene data show CDR1 as MDHEN and CDR2 as SYDVKM.

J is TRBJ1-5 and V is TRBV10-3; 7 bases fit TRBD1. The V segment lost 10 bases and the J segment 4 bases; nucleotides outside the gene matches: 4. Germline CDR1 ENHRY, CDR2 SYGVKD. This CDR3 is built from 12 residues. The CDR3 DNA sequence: TGTGCCACTAAGGGGGCGAATCAGCCCCAGCATTTT. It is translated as CATKGANQPQHF.

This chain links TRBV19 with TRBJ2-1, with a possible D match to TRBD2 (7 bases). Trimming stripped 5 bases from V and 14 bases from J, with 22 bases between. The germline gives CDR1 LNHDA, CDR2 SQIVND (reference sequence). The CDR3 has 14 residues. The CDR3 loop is CASSPSLGGGPEFF. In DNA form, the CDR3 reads TGTGCCAGTAGTCCCTCCCTAGGGGGGGGACCGGAGTTCTTC. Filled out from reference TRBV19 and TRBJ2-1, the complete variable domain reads DGGITQSPKYLFRKEGQNVTLSCEQNLNHDAMYWYRQDPGQGLRLIYYSQIVNDFQKGDIAEGYSVSREKKESFPLTVTSAQKNPTAFYLCASSPSLGGGPEFFGPGTRLTVL.

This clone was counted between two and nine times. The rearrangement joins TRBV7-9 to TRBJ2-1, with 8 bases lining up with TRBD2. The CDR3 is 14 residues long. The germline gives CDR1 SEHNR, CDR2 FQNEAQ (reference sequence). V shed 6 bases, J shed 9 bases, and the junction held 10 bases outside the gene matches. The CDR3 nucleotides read TGTGCCAGCAGGCTAGTCCTAGCGGGTAGTGAGCAGTTCTTC. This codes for CASRLVLAGSEQFF.

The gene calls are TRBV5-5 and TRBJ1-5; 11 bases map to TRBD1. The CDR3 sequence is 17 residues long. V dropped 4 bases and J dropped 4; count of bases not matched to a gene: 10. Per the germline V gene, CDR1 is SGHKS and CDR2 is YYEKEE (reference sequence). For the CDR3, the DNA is TGTGCCAGCAGCCTAAACCCGGGGACAGGGGGGAATCAGCCCCAGCATTTT. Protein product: CASSLNPGTGGNQPQHF.

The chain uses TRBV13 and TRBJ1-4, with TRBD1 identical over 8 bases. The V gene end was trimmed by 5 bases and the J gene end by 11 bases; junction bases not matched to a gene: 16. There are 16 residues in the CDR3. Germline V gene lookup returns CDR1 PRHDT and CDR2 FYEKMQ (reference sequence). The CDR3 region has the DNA TGTGCCAGCAGCGCGGACAGGGACATCTTTTTGTTGAAACTGTTTTTT. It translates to CASSADRDIFLLKLFF. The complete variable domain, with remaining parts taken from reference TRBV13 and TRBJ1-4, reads AAGVIQSPRHLIKEKRETATLKCYPIPRHDTVYWYQQGPGQDPQFLISFYEKMQSDKGSIPDRFSAQQFSDYHSELNMSSLELGDSALYFCASSADRDIFLLKLFFGSGTQLSVL.

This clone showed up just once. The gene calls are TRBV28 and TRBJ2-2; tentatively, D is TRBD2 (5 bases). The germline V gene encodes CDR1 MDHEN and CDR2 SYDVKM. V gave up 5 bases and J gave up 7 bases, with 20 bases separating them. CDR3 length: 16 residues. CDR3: CASSPLSGDSIGELFF. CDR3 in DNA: TGTGCCAGCAGTCCCCTCAGCGGAGATTCGATCGGGGAGCTGTTTTTT.

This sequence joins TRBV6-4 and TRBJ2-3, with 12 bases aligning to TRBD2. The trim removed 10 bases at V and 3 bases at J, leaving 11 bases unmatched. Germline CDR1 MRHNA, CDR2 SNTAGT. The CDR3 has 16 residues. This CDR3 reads CATSWSGLAGTDTQYF. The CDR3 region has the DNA TGTGCCACCTCGTGGTCTGGACTAGCGGGAACAGATACGCAGTATTTT.

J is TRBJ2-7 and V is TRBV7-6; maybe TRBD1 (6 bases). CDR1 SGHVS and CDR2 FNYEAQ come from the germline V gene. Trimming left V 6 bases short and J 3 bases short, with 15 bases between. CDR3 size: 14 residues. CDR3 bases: TGTGCCAGCAGTCTGACAGGAGATAACTACGAGCAGTACTTC. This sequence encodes CASSLTGDNYEQYF.

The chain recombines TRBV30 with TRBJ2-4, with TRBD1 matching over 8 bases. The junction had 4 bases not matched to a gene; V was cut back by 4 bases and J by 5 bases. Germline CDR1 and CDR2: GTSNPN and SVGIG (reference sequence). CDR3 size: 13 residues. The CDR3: CAWNSGQENIQYF. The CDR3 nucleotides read TGTGCCTGGAATTCGGGACAGGAAAACATTCAGTACTTC.